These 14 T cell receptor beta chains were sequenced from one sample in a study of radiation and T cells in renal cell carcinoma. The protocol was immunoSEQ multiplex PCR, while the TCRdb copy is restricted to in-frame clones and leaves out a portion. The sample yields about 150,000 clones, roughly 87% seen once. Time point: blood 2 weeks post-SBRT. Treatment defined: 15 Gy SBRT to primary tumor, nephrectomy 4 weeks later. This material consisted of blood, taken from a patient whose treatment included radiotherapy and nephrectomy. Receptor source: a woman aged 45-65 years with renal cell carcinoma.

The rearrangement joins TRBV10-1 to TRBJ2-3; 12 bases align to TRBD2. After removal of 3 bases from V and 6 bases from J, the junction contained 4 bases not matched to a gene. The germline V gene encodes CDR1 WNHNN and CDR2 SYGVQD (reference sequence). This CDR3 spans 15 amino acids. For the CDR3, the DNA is TGCGCCAGCAGTGACCTAGCGGGGGGGCAGGATACGCAGTATTTT. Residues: CASSDLAGGQDTQYF.

CDR3 bases: TGTGCCAGTAGTATGAGGGCAGAGAACACTGAAGCTTTCTTT. Residues: CASSMRAENTEAFF. J is TRBJ1-1 and V is TRBV19; no clear D gene. The CDR3 spans 14 residues. Looked up from germline, CDR1 is LNHDA and CDR2 is SQIVND (reference sequence). Trimming removed 3 bases from V and 1 base from J, with 9 bases in between. The variable domain in full, with the rest retrieved from reference TRBV19 and TRBJ1-1, is DGGITQSPKYLFRKEGQNVTLSCEQNLNHDAMYWYRQDPGQGLRLIYYSQIVNDFQKGDIAEGYSVSREKKESFPLTVTSAQKNPTAFYLCASSMRAENTEAFFGQGTRLTVV.

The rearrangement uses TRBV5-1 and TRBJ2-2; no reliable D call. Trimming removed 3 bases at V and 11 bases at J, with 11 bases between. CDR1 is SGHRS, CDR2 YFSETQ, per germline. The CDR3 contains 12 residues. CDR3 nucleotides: TGCGCCAGCAGCTCGCGAGGTCCAGAGCTGTTTTTT. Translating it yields CASSSRGPELFF.

This CDR3 is CASSPDREPSRYGYTF. In nucleotides, the CDR3 is TGTGCCAGCAGCCCTGACAGGGAGCCTTCTCGGTATGGCTACACCTTC. The chain links TRBV11-1 to TRBJ1-2; TRBD1 matches at 7 bases. The CDR3 is made up of 16 amino acids. Unmatched junction bases numbered 14, after V lost 5 bases and J lost 5 bases. CDR1 and CDR2 (germline): SGHAT, FQDESV (reference sequence).

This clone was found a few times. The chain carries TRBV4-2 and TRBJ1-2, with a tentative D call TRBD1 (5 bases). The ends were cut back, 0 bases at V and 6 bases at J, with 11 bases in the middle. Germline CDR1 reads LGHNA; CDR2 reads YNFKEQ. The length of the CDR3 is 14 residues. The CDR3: CASSQEPGTNGYTF. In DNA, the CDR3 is TGTGCCAGCAGCCAAGAACCCGGGACTAATGGCTACACCTTC.

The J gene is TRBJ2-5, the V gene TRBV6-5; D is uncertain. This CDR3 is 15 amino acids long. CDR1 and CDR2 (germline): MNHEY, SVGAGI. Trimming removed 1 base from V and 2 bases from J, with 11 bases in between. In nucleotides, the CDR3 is TGTGCCAGCAGTTACTTGCCCGTGGGGCAAGAGACCCAGTACTTC. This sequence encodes CASSYLPVGQETQYF.

The CDR3 DNA sequence: TGCGCCAGCAGCCAAGATTATCGGGCCTACTCCTACAATGAGCAGTTCTTC. This gives the protein CASSQDYRAYSYNEQFF. The rearrangement links TRBV4-3 to TRBJ2-1; D gene unclear. V shed 0 bases and J shed 0 bases, with 12 bases lying between them. The CDR3 sequence is 17 residues long. Germline values: CDR1 LGHNA, CDR2 YSLEER.

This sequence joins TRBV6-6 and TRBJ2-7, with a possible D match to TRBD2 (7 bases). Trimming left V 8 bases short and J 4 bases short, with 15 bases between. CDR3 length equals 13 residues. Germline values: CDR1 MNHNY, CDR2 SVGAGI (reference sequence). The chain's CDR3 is CASRGGAGYEQYF. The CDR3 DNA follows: TGTGCCAGCCGAGGGGGGGCAGGGTACGAGCAGTACTTC.

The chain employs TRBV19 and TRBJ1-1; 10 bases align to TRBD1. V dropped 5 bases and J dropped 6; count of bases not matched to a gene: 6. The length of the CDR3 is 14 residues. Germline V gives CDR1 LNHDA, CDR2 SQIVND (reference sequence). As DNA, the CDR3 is TGTGCCAGTAGTTTGGGACAGGGGTACTCTGAAGCTTTCTTT. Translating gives CASSLGQGYSEAFF.

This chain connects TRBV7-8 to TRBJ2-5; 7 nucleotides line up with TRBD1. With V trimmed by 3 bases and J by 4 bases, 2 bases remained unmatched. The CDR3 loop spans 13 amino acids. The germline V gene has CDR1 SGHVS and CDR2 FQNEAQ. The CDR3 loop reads CASSLAGGETQYF. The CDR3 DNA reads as TGTGCCAGCAGCTTGGCAGGGGGAGAGACCCAGTACTTC.

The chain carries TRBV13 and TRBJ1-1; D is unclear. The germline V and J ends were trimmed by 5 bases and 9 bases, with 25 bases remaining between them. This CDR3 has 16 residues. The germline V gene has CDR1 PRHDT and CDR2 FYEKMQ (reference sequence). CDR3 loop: CASSREGRASPPQAFF. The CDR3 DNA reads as TGTGCCAGCAGCAGAGAAGGGCGGGCCTCACCTCCCCAAGCTTTCTTT. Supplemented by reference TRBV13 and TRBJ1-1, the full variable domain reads AAGVIQSPRHLIKEKRETATLKCYPIPRHDTVYWYQQGPGQDPQFLISFYEKMQSDKGSIPDRFSAQQFSDYHSELNMSSLELGDSALYFCASSREGRASPPQAFFGQGTRLTVV.

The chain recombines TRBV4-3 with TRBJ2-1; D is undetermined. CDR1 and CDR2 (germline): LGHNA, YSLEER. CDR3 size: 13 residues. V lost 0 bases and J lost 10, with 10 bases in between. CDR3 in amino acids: CASSQDLELEQFF. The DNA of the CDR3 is TGCGCCAGCAGCCAAGATTTGGAGCTCGAGCAGTTCTTC.

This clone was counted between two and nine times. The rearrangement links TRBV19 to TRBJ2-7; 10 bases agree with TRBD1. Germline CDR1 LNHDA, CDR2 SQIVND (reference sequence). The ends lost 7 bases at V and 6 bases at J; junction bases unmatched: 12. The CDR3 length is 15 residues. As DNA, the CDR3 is TGTGCCAGTACCGACAGGGGGCGCTTGCGTCGCGAGCAGTACTTC. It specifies CASTDRGRLRREQYF.

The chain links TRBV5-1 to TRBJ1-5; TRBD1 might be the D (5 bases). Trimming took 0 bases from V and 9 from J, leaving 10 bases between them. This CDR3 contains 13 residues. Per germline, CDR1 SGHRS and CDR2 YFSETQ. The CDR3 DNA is TGCGCCAGCAGCTTGGAGGGGCAAGGGCCCCAGCATTTT. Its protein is CASSLEGQGPQHF. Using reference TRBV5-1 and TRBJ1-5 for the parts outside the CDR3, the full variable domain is KAGVTQTPRYLIKTRGQQVTLSCSPISGHRSVSWYQQTPGQGLQFLFEYFSETQRNKGNFPGRFSGRQFSNSRSEMNVSTLELGDSALYLCASSLEGQGPQHFGDGTRLSIL.